This entry lists 8 T cell receptor beta chains sequenced from one sample in a study of blood T cell repertoires in COVID-19. The data were produced by immunoSEQ multiplex PCR, yet TCRdb's version contains in-frame clones alone and is incomplete. The sample includes 400,000 or so clones, approximately 89% of them seen just once. Sequencing input: PBMCs or T cells enriched from blood (not recorded which). The receptors were gathered from a man aged 40-50 years in a cohort exposed to, infected with or recovered from COVID-19 (not recorded which).

This clone turned up a few times. This chain joins TRBV5-1 and TRBJ2-1; 8 bases are a match to TRBD2. Germline CDR1 reads SGHRS; CDR2 reads YFSETQ. The CDR3 sequence is 15 residues long. The junction had 8 bases not matched to a gene; V was cut back by 0 bases and J by 9 bases. CDR3 DNA sequence: TGCGCCAGCAGCTTGGCACGGAGACTAGCGAGTGAGCAGTTCTTC. Its protein is CASSLARRLASEQFF.

The CDR3 nucleotides read TGCGCCAGCAGTTTTGGTCTAGCGGGAGGGAGTGAGACCCAGTACTTC. It encodes CASSFGLAGGSETQYF. V is TRBV10-1 and J is TRBJ2-5; 12 bases match TRBD2. The V and J ends lost 5 bases and 5 bases, in that order; junction bases with no gene match: 9. This CDR3 has 16 residues. Looked up from germline, CDR1 is WNHNN and CDR2 is SYGVQD (reference sequence).

The gene calls are TRBV11-2 and TRBJ2-4, with 12 bases that match TRBD2. Losses at the gene ends were 8 bases for V and 0 bases for J; bases not matched to a gene: 5. CDR1 SGHAT and CDR2 FQNNGV come from the germline V gene. CDR3 size: 16 residues. The CDR3 region has the DNA TGTGCCAGCGTACTAGCGGGAGGACTAGCCAAAAACATTCAGTACTTC. Translated: CASVLAGGLAKNIQYF.

The J gene is TRBJ2-1, the V gene TRBV6-5, with D maybe TRBD2 (5 bases). Germline loops: CDR1 MNHEY, CDR2 SVGAGI. This CDR3 comprises 14 residues. V was pared by 1 base and J by 5 bases, with 9 bases between. The DNA for the CDR3 is TGTGCCAGCAGTTACTTCGAGGGAAACAATGAGCAGTTCTTC. This sequence encodes CASSYFEGNNEQFF.

The chain carries TRBV7-2 and TRBJ1-2; a weak D match, TRBD1 (6 bases). V dropped 5 bases and J dropped 2 bases, with 15 bases sitting between them. The CDR3 runs 15 residues. CDR1 SGHTA and CDR2 FQGNSA come from the germline V gene. Here the CDR3 reads CASSGARGLNYGYTF. CDR3 sequence (DNA): TGTGCCAGCAGCGGTGCCAGGGGTCTAAACTATGGCTACACCTTC. The whole variable domain, filled in from reference TRBV7-2 and TRBJ1-2, reads GAGVSQSPSNKVTEKGKDVELRCDPISGHTALYWYRQSLGQGLEFLIYFQGNSAPDKSGLPSDRFSAERTGGSVSTLTIQRTQQEDSAVYLCASSGARGLNYGYTFGSGTRLTVV.

V is TRBV27 and J is TRBJ1-5; D possibly corresponds to TRBD1 (5 bases). This CDR3 contains 15 residues. The ends were cut back, 0 bases at V and 7 bases at J, with 13 bases in the middle. Germline assignment: CDR1 MNHEY and CDR2 SMNVEV (reference sequence). The CDR3 nucleotides are TGTGCCAGCAGTTTATCCCCAGGGAGGAAGCAGCCCCAGCATTTT. Encoded protein: CASSLSPGRKQPQHF.

The chain links TRBV1 to TRBJ2-1; no check of the table's D call, TRBD1, against the DNA was made. TRBV1 is a pseudogene. The CDR3 loop spans 16 amino acids. CDR3 sequence reads: CTSSQEALPGVDEQFF. CDR3 DNA sequence: TGCACCAGCAGCCAAGAGGCACTCCCAGGGGTGGATGAGCAGTTCTTC.

V usage is TRBV27 and J usage is TRBJ1-4, with D possibly being TRBD1 (5 bases). Between the trimmed V and J ends, which lost 6 bases and 8 bases, there was a span of 16 bases. The CDR3 totals 14 residues. Germline CDR1 and CDR2: MNHEY and SMNVEV (reference sequence). The CDR3 nucleotides are TGTGCCAGCAGGGGTCGGGGGGATGGGGAAAAACTGTTTTTT. Translation: CASRGRGDGEKLFF.